Following are 30 T cell receptor beta chains from one sample sequenced in a study of CD8 T cells in ankylosing spondylitis (dated by TCRdb to 2016 to 2017). Receptor amplification or capture employed 5' RACE. The instrument given in TCRdb is Illumina HiSeq 2500. The public sequencing data were trimmed at Q25 with fastp and processed into clonotypes with MiXCR by TCRdb, which kept only in-frame beta chains. All rows with the same CDR3 protein become a single entry with the most common DNA and genes. Counted in this sample were hundreds of thousands of distinct CDR3 sequences; more than 20% of them appeared once. 3.5% of the sample belongs to the ten largest clones. Specimen: blood, either unsorted or a sorted T cell fraction (not recorded which). The receptors stem from a female donor with ankylosing spondylitis or in good health (not recorded which).

This clonotype came up many times. The chain combines TRBV27 with TRBJ1-5, with D perhaps matching TRBD1 (5 bases). This CDR3 contains 19 residues. Trimming cost V 5 bases and J 2 bases, with 25 bases left between them. Germline-derived CDR1 and CDR2 are MNHEY and SMNVEV (reference sequence). The CDR3 DNA reads as TGTGCCAGCAGTCCCCATCTCCGGACACTTAGATGGGGCAATCAGCCCCAGCATTTT. Protein sequence: CASSPHLRTLRWGNQPQHF.

This clonotype was counted many times. This chain links TRBV7-2 with TRBJ1-6; weak D call: TRBD1 (5 bases). CDR3 size: 15 residues. V lost 5 bases and J 7 bases, leaving 15 bases between the germline ends. The germline V gene encodes CDR1 SGHTA and CDR2 FQGNSA. The CDR3 nucleotides read TGTGCCAGCAGCACCTGGACAACGAAGAATTCACCCCTCCACTTT. It codes for CASSTWTTKNSPLHF.

This clonotype was picked up a small number of times. V and J are TRBV5-1 and TRBJ2-7, with 8 bases that match TRBD1. Trimming removed 0 bases from V and 0 bases from J; junction bases left unmatched: 5. The CDR3 spans 16 residues. Per the germline V gene, CDR1 is SGHRS and CDR2 is YFSETQ. DNA of the CDR3: TGCGCCAGCAGCTTGGCAGGGGGCATTAGCTCCTACGAGCAGTACTTC. The encoded protein is CASSLAGGISSYEQYF.

This clonotype was seen repeatedly, ten times or more. The chain uses TRBV4-3 and TRBJ2-2; D could derive from TRBD1 or TRBD2 (6 bases each). Germline CDR1 LGHNA, CDR2 YSLEER. V was pared by 3 bases and J by 9 bases, with 11 bases between. This CDR3 has 13 residues. The CDR3 here is CASSQEGGRELFF. CDR3 nucleotides: TGCGCCAGCAGCCAGGAGGGGGGCCGGGAGCTGTTTTTT.

V and J are TRBV12-3 or TRBV12-4 and TRBJ1-4, with D uncertain. CDR3 length equals 14 residues. Trimming removed 6 bases from V and 7 bases from J, with 15 bases in between. DNA for the CDR3: TGTGCCAGCAGCGCAACGGGGAGCCGTGAAAAACTGTTTTTT. The encoded protein is CASSATGSREKLFF.

This clonotype was picked up a small number of times. The V call is TRBV28, the J call TRBJ1-1, with D possibly TRBD1 on 5 matching bases. Trimming cost V 2 bases and J 1 base, with 11 bases left between them. This CDR3 is 15 amino acids long. Looked up from germline, CDR1 is MDHEN and CDR2 is SYDVKM. The CDR3 region is CASSLRGWGNTEAFF. Here the CDR3 DNA reads TGTGCCAGCAGTTTACGGGGGTGGGGGAACACTGAAGCTTTCTTT.

The chain uses TRBV5-1 and TRBJ2-1, with D perhaps matching TRBD1 (6 bases). Germline V gene lookup returns CDR1 SGHRS and CDR2 YFSETQ. The CDR3 is 15 amino acids. The V and J ends lost 1 base and 6 bases respectively, with 14 bases between them. CDR3 DNA sequence: TGCGCCAGCAGCTTGAGTGGGACATCTTCCAATGAGCAGTTCTTC. Encoded protein: CASSLSGTSSNEQFF.

The rearrangement joins TRBV5-1 to TRBJ2-3; 8 nucleotides align to TRBD2. Germline trimming cut 5 bases from V and 4 bases from J; bases unmatched to any gene: 9. Germline V gene sequence: CDR1 SGHRS, CDR2 YFSETQ. The CDR3 extends over 15 amino acids. This CDR3 reads CASRQSGRDSDTQYF. In DNA form, the CDR3 reads TGCGCCAGCAGGCAAAGCGGGAGAGATTCAGATACGCAGTATTTT.

There are a few counts of this clonotype. V is TRBV7-9 and J is TRBJ2-1; 10 bases agree with TRBD2. Per germline, CDR1 SEHNR and CDR2 FQNEAQ (reference sequence). With 4 bases clipped from V and 5 bases from J, the junction kept 5 bases outside the gene matches. The length of the CDR3 is 15 residues. This CDR3 is CASSSKREGNNEQFF. In DNA form, the CDR3 reads TGTGCCAGCAGCTCCAAGCGGGAGGGAAACAATGAGCAGTTCTTC.

The chain uses TRBV2 and TRBJ2-1; D possibly matches TRBD1 or TRBD2 (5 bases each). The CDR3 spans 16 residues. The V gene's germline CDR1 is SNHLY and CDR2 FYNNEI. V was clipped by 7 bases and J by 8 bases, with 24 bases between them. In nucleotides, the CDR3 is TGTGCCAGCAATAAAGGCGGACAACATGGGGGAGATGAGCAGTTCTTC. Its protein product is CASNKGGQHGGDEQFF.

The chain recombines TRBV6-1 with TRBJ2-1; 10 bases line up with TRBD1. After removal of 0 bases from V and 6 bases from J, the junction contained 2 bases not matched to a gene. The CDR3 has 15 residues. Germline CDR1 and CDR2: MNHNS and SASEGT. CDR3 in amino acids: CASSEARTGGNEQFF. The CDR3 DNA follows: TGTGCCAGCAGTGAAGCGCGGACAGGGGGCAATGAGCAGTTCTTC.

The chain has TRBV4-3 and TRBJ2-7, with 8 bases lining up with TRBD2. The germline CDR1 and CDR2 sequences are LGHNA and YSLEER. With 4 bases clipped from V and 6 bases from J, the junction kept 14 bases outside the gene matches. This CDR3 has 16 amino acids. CDR3 sequence (DNA): TGCGCCAGCAGCCGCAAGAGGCCCAGCGGGAGAACCGAGCAGTACTTC. This translates into CASSRKRPSGRTEQYF.

This clonotype was observed a handful of times. The genes are TRBV28 and TRBJ2-3; D tentatively fits TRBD1 or TRBD2 (6 bases each). Germline CDR1 and CDR2: MDHEN and SYDVKM. V gave up 5 bases and J gave up 6 bases, with 18 bases separating them. CDR3 size: 15 residues. In DNA, the CDR3 is TGTGCCAGCAGTCCCCTAGGGGGGAGTTTGGATACGCAGTATTTT. Protein: CASSPLGGSLDTQYF. Full variable domain (rest looked up from reference TRBV28 and TRBJ2-3): DVKVTQSSRYLVKRTGEKVFLECVQDMDHENMFWYRQDPGLGLRLIYFSYDVKMKEKGDIPEGYSVSREKKERFSLILESASTNQTSMYLCASSPLGGSLDTQYFGPGTRLTVL.

The chain's CDR3 is CASSSYREGEQFF. The CDR3 coding sequence is TGTGCCAGCAGTTCTTACAGGGAGGGTGAGCAGTTCTTC. The chain is built from TRBV7-3 and TRBJ2-1; D possibly corresponds to TRBD2 (7 bases). With 6 bases removed from V and 9 bases from J, the gap between germline ends came to 15 bases. CDR1 and CDR2 (germline): SGHTA, FQGTGA. The CDR3 sequence is 13 residues long.

This clonotype was seen at least ten times. The CDR3 region is CASSLSRVGPLGSNEQFF. In nucleotides, the CDR3 is TGTGCCAGCAGTTTATCCCGTGTTGGCCCGTTGGGCTCTAATGAGCAGTTCTTC. The J gene is TRBJ2-1, the V gene TRBV27; no reliable D call. This CDR3 is 18 amino acids long. Germline assignment: CDR1 MNHEY and CDR2 SMNVEV (reference sequence). Trimming left V 0 bases short and J 7 bases short, with 22 bases between.

This clonotype was counted ten times or more. This chain joins TRBV7-8 and TRBJ2-7; D gene unclear. This CDR3 contains 11 residues. V lost 4 bases to trimming and J lost 5 bases, with 6 bases between them. CDR1 and CDR2 from the germline V gene are SGHVS and FQNEAQ. CDR3 region: CASSWLDEQYF. DNA for the CDR3: TGTGCCAGCAGCTGGTTGGACGAGCAGTACTTC.

This clonotype was seen more than once but under ten times. V usage is TRBV9 and J usage is TRBJ1-1; D is perhaps TRBD1 (6 bases). From germline, CDR1 is SGDLS and CDR2 YYNGEE. Trimming removed 4 bases from V and 3 bases from J, with 13 bases in between. The CDR3 spans 14 residues. CDR3 residues: CASSQTGQDTEAFF. Written as DNA, the CDR3 is TGTGCCAGCAGCCAGACAGGCCAGGACACTGAAGCTTTCTTT.

The chain combines TRBV6-5 with TRBJ1-1; 8 nucleotides agree with TRBD1. This CDR3 is 15 amino acids long. From germline, CDR1 is MNHEY and CDR2 SVGAGI. The V and J ends lost 4 bases and 4 bases, in that order; junction bases with no gene match: 8. The CDR3 spells CASSSPGQGATEAFF. The CDR3, as DNA: TGTGCCAGCAGTTCCCCCGGCCAGGGGGCCACTGAAGCTTTCTTT.

This clonotype was seen only a few times. This chain uses TRBV7-2 with TRBJ2-3; no definite D call. CDR3 size: 15 residues. Germline V gives CDR1 SGHTA, CDR2 FQGNSA. The ends were cut back, 2 bases at V and 4 bases at J, with 13 bases in the middle. The CDR3 region is CASSLTTQRPDTQYF. The CDR3, as DNA: TGTGCCAGCAGCTTAACGACGCAGCGCCCAGATACGCAGTATTTT. Together with reference TRBV7-2 and TRBJ2-3, the CDR3 gives the full variable domain: GAGVSQSPSNKVTEKGKDVELRCDPISGHTALYWYRQSLGQGLEFLIYFQGNSAPDKSGLPSDRFSAERTGGSVSTLTIQRTQQEDSAVYLCASSLTTQRPDTQYFGPGTRLTVL.

The chain joins TRBV6-8 to TRBJ1-4; D uncertain. CDR1 is MNHGY and CDR2 is SAAAGT in the germline V gene. V was trimmed by 7 bases and J by 7 bases, leaving 10 bases between them. The CDR3 has 12 amino acids. In DNA, the CDR3 is TGTGCCAGCATCCCCCCGGCTGAAAAACTGTTTTTT. Translation: CASIPPAEKLFF.

This clonotype showed up just a few times. This chain joins TRBV7-6 and TRBJ1-6; D perhaps matches TRBD1 (5 bases). CDR1 SGHVS and CDR2 FNYEAQ come from the germline V gene. V was cut by 8 bases and J by 10 bases, with 15 bases left in between. CDR3 length: 13 amino acids. CDR3: CASGRVGGSPLHF. For the CDR3, the DNA is TGTGCCAGCGGCAGGGTTGGGGGATCACCCCTCCACTTT.

The V gene is TRBV20-1, the J gene TRBJ2-1; D not resolved. The germline V and J ends were trimmed by 3 bases and 0 bases, with 12 bases remaining between them. CDR1 DFQATT and CDR2 SNEGSKA come from the germline V gene (reference sequence). This CDR3 spans 15 amino acids. The CDR3 DNA is TGCAGTGCTAGGGTCCTCGATTACTCCTACAATGAGCAGTTCTTC. Encoded protein: CSARVLDYSYNEQFF.

This clonotype was counted between two and nine times. V and J are TRBV12-3 or TRBV12-4 and TRBJ2-7; no clear D gene. This CDR3 has 14 residues. V lost 4 bases, J lost 7 bases, and 17 bases lay in between. CDR3: CASSSQGIPSEQYF. CDR3 nucleotide sequence: TGTGCCAGCAGTTCTCAAGGGATCCCGAGTGAGCAGTACTTC.

This clonotype was detected many times. DNA of the CDR3: TGCAGCGTTCCCGGACCGACGAGGTACGAGCAGTACTTC. Translation gives CSVPGPTRYEQYF. The V call is TRBV29-1, the J call TRBJ2-7; D is ambiguous. V gave up 5 bases and J gave up 4 bases, with 15 bases separating them. The CDR3 consists of 13 residues. Germline CDR1 is SQVTM and CDR2 is ANQGSEA.

The V gene is TRBV29-1, the J gene TRBJ2-3; D perhaps matches TRBD2 (7 bases). The CDR3 sequence is 14 residues long. Germline assignment: CDR1 SQVTM and CDR2 ANQGSEA. V was clipped by 1 base and J by 3 bases, with 11 bases between them. The CDR3 DNA reads TGCAGCGTTGAAGGGGGAGGGGGGACAGATACGCAGTATTTT. Translating it yields CSVEGGGGTDTQYF.

This chain uses TRBV7-2 with TRBJ2-7; 9 bases are shared with TRBD1. The trim removed 7 bases at V and 0 bases at J, leaving 4 bases unmatched. The CDR3 sequence is 14 residues long. CDR1 and CDR2 from the germline V gene are SGHTA and FQGNSA. The DNA for the CDR3 is TGTGCCAGCATCAAGGACAGGGGCTCCTACGAGCAGTACTTC. This gives the protein CASIKDRGSYEQYF. The variable domain in full, completed from reference TRBV7-2 and TRBJ2-7, reads GAGVSQSPSNKVTEKGKDVELRCDPISGHTALYWYRQSLGQGLEFLIYFQGNSAPDKSGLPSDRFSAERTGGSVSTLTIQRTQQEDSAVYLCASIKDRGSYEQYFGPGTRLTVT.

This clonotype was recorded a few times. The rearrangement links TRBV18 to TRBJ2-1, with D perhaps assigned TRBD1 or TRBD2 (5 bases each). V was shortened by 7 bases and J by 5 bases, with 15 bases between the two germline ends. Per germline, CDR1 KGHSH and CDR2 LQKENI. The CDR3 is made up of 14 amino acids. Here the CDR3 reads CASFTQRGDNEQFF. CDR3 sequence (DNA): TGTGCCAGCTTCACCCAAAGGGGAGACAATGAGCAGTTCTTC.

Details on this clonotype: Its ends do not fully match the called genes, so a read error is possible. The genes are TRBV4-3 and TRBJ1-5; the D is unclear. Germline CDR1 and CDR2: LGHNA and YSLEER. The CDR3 spans 14 residues. CDR3 in amino acids: CASSQEIDRQPQHF. The CDR3, as DNA: TGCGCCAGCAGCCAAGAGATAGACCGCCAGCCTCAGCATTTT.

This clonotype was counted only a few times. The CDR3 DNA is TGTGCCAGCAGCTTGGGGACTAGCGGTATGAACAATGAGCAGTTCTTC. Amino acids: CASSLGTSGMNNEQFF. This sequence joins TRBV5-4 and TRBJ2-1; 10 bases map to TRBD2. Germline CDR1 is SGHNT and CDR2 is YYREEE (reference sequence). Unmatched junction bases numbered 5, after V lost 0 bases and J lost 5 bases. The CDR3 sequence is 16 residues long.

The rearrangement joins TRBV6-2 or TRBV6-3 to TRBJ2-7; D is unclear. V was cut by 2 bases and J by 6 bases, with 8 bases left in between. Germline CDR1 MNHEY, CDR2 SVGEGT. This CDR3 is 12 amino acids long. The CDR3 nucleotides read TGTGCCAGCAGTTACCCGCCCGGCGAGCAGTACTTC. It is translated as CASSYPPGEQYF.